This T cell receptor beta chain was recovered during a study of blood T cells in healthy people across ages. The V end lost 3 bases, the J end lost 8 bases, and 14 bases lay between the germline ends. The CDR3 spans 14 residues. CDR1 and CDR2 from the germline V gene are SNHLY and FYNNEI. Through a sample-barcoded 5' primer and a J-beta primer mix, a second PCR was run for roughly 6 to 11 cycles. Via MiXCR, TCRdb re-called the 5' RACE reads, giving one row per CDR3 protein. The repertoire has 1.2 million to 1.5 million distinct CDR3 sequences, about 43% of them found once; the top ten carry under 8%.

Specimen: blood. The gene calls are TRBV2 and TRBJ2-1, with no clear D. The sequence was collected from a woman younger than 35 in good health. CDR3 loop: CASSERFNGHEQFF. The DNA for the CDR3 is TGTGCCAGCAGTGAGAGATTCAATGGCCATGAGCAGTTCTTC.